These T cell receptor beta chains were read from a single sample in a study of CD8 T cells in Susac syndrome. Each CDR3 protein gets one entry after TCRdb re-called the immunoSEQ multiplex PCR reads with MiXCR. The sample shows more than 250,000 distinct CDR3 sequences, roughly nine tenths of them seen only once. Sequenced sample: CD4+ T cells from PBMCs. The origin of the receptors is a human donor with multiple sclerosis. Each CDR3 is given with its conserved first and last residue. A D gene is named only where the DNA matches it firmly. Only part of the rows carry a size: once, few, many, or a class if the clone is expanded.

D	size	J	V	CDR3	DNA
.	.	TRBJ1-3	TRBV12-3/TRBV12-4	CASSDSLGNTIYF	TGTGCCAGCAGCGACAGCTTAGGAAACACCATATATTTT
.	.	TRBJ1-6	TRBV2	CASSEAGTDNSPLHF	TGTGCCAGCAGTGAAGCTGGGACGGATAATTCACCCCTCCACTTT
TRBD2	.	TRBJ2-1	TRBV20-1	CSPLLAGASSYNEQFF	TGCAGCCCGCTACTAGCGGGAGCTTCATCCTACAATGAGCAGTTCTTC
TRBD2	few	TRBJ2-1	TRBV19	CASSTLAGEQFF	TGTGCCAGTAGTACGCTAGCGGGAGAGCAGTTCTTC
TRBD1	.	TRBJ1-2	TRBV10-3	CAISISGGESDGYTF	TGTGCCATCAGTATCTCAGGGGGCGAATCGGATGGCTACACCTTC
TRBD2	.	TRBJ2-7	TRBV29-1	CSVESPSGGAYEQYF	TGCAGCGTTGAATCGCCTAGCGGGGGGGCCTACGAGCAGTACTTC
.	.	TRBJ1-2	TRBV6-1	CASSETRQRRGYTF	TGTGCCAGCAGTGAAACCCGACAGCGGCGTGGCTACACCTTC
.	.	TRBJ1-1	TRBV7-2	CASSFRTSLNTEAFF	TGTGCCAGCAGCTTTAGGACCTCGCTGAACACTGAAGCTTTCTTT
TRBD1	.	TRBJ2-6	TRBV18	CASSPYTGQGRVAGANVLTF	TGTGCCAGCTCACCATACACAGGACAGGGTAGAGTCGCTGGGGCCAACGTCCTGACTTTC
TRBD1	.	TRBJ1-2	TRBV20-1	CSASAPTLSGGSDGYTF	TGCAGTGCTAGTGCTCCCACCCTTTCAGGGGGCAGCGATGGCTACACCTTC
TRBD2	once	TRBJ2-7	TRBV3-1	CASSQLTSGRQSSYEQYF	TGTGCCAGCAGCCAACTGACTAGCGGGCGGCAAAGCTCCTACGAGCAGTACTTC
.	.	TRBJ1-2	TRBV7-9	CAIDPPGLSMYGYTF	TGTGCCATCGACCCTCCCGGCCTGTCGATGTATGGCTACACCTTC
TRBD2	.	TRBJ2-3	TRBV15	CATRRLAGDTDTQYF	TGTGCCACCCGGAGACTAGCGGGGGACACAGATACGCAGTATTTT
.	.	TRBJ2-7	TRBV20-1	CSARGTPQGHSYEQYF	TGCAGTGCTAGGGGAACTCCTCAGGGGCACTCCTACGAGCAGTACTTC
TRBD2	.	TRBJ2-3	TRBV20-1	CSASPLAGTDTQYF	TGCAGTGCTAGTCCGCTAGCGGGCACAGATACGCAGTATTTT
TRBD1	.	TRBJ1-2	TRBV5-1	CASSSGTAAGYTF	TGCGCCAGCAGTTCCGGGACAGCCGCGGGGTACACCTTC
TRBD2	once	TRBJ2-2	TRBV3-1	CASSPWTSGFNTGELFF	TGTGCCAGCAGCCCATGGACTAGCGGCTTTAACACCGGGGAGCTGTTTTTT
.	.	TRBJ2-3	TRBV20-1	CSVKWRGGTDTQYF	TGCAGCGTCAAGTGGAGGGGCGGAACAGATACGCAGTATTTT
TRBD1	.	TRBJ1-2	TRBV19	CASSILPGTARAYGYTF	TGTGCCAGTAGTATCCTACCCGGGACAGCGAGGGCCTATGGCTACACCTTC
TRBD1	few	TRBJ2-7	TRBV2	CASSAETGLEQYF	TGTGCCAGCAGTGCGGAGACAGGGCTCGAGCAGTACTTC